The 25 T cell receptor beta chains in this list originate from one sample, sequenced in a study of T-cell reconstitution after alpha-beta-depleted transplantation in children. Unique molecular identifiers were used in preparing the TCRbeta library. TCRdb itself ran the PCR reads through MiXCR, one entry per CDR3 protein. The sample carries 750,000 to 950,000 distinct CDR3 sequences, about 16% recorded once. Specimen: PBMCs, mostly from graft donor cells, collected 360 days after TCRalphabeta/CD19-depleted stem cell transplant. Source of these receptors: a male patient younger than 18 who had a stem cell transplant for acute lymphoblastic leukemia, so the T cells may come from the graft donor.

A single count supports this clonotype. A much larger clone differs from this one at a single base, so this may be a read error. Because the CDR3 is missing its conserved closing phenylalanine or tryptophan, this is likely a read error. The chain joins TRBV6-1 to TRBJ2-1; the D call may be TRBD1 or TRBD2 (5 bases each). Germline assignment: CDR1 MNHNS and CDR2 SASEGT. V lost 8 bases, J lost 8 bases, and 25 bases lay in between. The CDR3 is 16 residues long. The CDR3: CASGSLSRARNYEQFV. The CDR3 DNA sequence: TGTGCCAGCGGGAGCCTAAGCAGGGCCAGGAATTATGAGCAGTTCGTC.

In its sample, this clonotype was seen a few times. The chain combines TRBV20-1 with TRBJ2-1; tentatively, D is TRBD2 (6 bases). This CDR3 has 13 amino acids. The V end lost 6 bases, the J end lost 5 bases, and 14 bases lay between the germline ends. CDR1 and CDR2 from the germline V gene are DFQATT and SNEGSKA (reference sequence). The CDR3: CSAGTSSNNEQFF. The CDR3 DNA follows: TGCAGTGCCGGCACTAGCAGCAACAATGAGCAGTTCTTC.

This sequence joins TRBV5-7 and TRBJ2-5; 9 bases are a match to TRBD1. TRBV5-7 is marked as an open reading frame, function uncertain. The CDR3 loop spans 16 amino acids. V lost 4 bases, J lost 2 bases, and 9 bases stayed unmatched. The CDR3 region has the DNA TGTGCCAGCAGCCTCGCCGGGACAGGGTTGCAAGAGACCCAGTACTTC. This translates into CASSLAGTGLQETQYF.

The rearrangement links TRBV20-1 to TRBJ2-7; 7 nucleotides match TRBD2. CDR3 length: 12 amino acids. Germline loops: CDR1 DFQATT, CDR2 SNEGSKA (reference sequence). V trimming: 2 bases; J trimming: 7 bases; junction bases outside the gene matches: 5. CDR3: CSARRYGREQYF. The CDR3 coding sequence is TGCAGTGCTAGAAGATACGGGAGGGAGCAGTACTTC.

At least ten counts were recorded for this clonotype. CDR3 sequence: CASSLGGVSNQPQHF. CDR3 bases: TGTGCCAGCAGCTTAGGAGGGGTCAGCAATCAGCCCCAGCATTTT. This chain links TRBV13 with TRBJ1-5; maybe TRBD1 (5 bases). Germline CDR1 is PRHDT and CDR2 is FYEKMQ (reference sequence). V lost 0 bases to trimming and J lost 1 base, with 7 bases between them. This CDR3 is built from 15 residues.

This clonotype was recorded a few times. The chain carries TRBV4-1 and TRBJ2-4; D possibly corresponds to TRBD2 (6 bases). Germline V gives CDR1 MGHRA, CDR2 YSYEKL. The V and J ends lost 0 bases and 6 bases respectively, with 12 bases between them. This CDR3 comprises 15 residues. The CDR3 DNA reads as TGCGCCAGCAGCCAAGATGCGGGGTCCCGAAACATTCAGTACTTC. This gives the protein CASSQDAGSRNIQYF.

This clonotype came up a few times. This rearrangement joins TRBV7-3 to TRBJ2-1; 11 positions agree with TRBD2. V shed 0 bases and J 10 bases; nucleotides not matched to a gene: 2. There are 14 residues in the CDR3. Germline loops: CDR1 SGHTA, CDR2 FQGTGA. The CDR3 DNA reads TGTGCCAGCAGCTTAACTAGCGGGAGGGCGGAGCAGTTCTTC. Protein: CASSLTSGRAEQFF.

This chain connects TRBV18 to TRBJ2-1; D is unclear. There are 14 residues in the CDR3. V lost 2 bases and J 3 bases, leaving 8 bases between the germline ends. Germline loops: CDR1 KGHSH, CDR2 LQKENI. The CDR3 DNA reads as TGTGCCAGCTCACCAATGGGAATCTACAATGAGCAGTTCTTC. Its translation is CASSPMGIYNEQFF.

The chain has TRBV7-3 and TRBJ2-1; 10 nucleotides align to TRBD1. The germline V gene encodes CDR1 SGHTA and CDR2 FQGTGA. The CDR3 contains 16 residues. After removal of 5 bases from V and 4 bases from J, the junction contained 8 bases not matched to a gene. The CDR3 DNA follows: TGTGCCAGCAGCCCCTTCGGGACAGGGGATTACAATGAGCAGTTCTTC. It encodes CASSPFGTGDYNEQFF. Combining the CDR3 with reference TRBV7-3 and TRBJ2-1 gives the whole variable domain GAGVSQTPSNKVTEKGKYVELRCDPISGHTALYWYRQSLGQGPEFLIYFQGTGAADDSGLPNDRFFAVRPEGSVSTLKIQRTERGDSAVYLCASSPFGTGDYNEQFFGPGTRLTVL.

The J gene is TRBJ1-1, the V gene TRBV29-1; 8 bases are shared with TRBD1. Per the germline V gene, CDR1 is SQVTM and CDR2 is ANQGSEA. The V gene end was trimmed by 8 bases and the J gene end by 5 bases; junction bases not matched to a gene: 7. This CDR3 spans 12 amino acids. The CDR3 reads CSFRQGLTEAFF. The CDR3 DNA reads TGCAGCTTTCGACAGGGGTTGACTGAAGCTTTCTTT.

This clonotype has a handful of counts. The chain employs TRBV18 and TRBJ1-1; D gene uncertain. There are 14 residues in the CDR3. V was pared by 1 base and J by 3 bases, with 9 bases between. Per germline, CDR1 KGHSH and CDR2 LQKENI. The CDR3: CASSPLREDTEAFF. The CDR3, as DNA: TGTGCCAGCTCACCACTTCGGGAAGACACTGAAGCTTTCTTT. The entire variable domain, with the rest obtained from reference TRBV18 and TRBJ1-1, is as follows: NAGVMQNPRHLVRRRGQEARLRCSPMKGHSHVYWYRQLPEEGLKFMVYLQKENIIDESGMPKERFSAEFPKEGPSILRIQQVVRGDSAAYFCASSPLREDTEAFFGQGTRLTVV.

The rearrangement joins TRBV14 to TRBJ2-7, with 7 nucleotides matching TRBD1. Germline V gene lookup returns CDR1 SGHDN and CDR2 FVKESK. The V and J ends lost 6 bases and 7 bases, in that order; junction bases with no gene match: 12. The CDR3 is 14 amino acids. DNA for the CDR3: TGTGCCAGCAGGAATTCGGGACAGCTTTTGGAGCAGTACTTC. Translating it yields CASRNSGQLLEQYF.

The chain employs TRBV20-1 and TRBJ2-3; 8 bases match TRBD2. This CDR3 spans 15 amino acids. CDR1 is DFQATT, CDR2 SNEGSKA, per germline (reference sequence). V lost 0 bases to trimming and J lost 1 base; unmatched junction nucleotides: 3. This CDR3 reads CSARDGLAGTDTQYF. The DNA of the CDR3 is TGCAGTGCTAGAGACGGACTAGCCGGCACAGATACGCAGTATTTT.

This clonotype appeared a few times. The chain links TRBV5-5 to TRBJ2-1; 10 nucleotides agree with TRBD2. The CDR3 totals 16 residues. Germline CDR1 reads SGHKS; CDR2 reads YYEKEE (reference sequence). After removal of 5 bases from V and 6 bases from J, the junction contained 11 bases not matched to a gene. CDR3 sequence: CASRPPSGSAGNEQFF. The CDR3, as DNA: TGTGCCAGCAGACCTCCTAGCGGGAGCGCTGGCAATGAGCAGTTCTTC. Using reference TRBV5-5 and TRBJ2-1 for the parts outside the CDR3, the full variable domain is DAGVTQSPTHLIKTRGQQVTLRCSPISGHKSVSWYQQVLGQGPQFIFQYYEKEERGRGNFPDRFSARQFPNYSSELNVNALLLGDSALYLCASRPPSGSAGNEQFFGPGTRLTVL.

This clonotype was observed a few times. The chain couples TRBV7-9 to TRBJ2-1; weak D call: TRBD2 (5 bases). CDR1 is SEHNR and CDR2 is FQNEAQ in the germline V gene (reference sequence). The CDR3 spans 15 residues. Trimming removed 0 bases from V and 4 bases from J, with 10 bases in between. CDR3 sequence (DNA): TGTGCCAGCAGCTTAGCAGAGGGATCGTACAATGAGCAGTTCTTC. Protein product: CASSLAEGSYNEQFF.

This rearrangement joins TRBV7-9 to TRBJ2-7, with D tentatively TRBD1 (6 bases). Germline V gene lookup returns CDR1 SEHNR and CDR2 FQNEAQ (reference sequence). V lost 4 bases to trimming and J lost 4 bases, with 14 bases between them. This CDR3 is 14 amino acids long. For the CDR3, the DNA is TGTGCCAGCAGCTCCTGGACAGAAAGTTACGAGCAGTACTTC. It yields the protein CASSSWTESYEQYF.

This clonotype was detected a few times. CDR3 sequence reads: CASSPRNVDTEAFF. As DNA, the CDR3 is TGCGCCAGCAGCCCCCGTAATGTGGACACTGAAGCTTTCTTT. The chain links TRBV5-1 to TRBJ1-1; unclear D gene. Germline lookup yields CDR1 SGHRS and CDR2 YFSETQ. The V and J ends lost 4 bases and 3 bases respectively, with 13 bases between them. This CDR3 is 14 amino acids long.

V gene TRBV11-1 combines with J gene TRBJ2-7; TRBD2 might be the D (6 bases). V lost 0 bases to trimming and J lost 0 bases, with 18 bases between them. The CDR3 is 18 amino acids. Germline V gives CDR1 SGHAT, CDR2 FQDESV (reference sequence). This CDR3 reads CASSLALRERTSSYEQYF. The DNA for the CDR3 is TGTGCCAGCAGCTTAGCGCTCCGGGAGCGTACTAGCTCCTACGAGCAGTACTTC.

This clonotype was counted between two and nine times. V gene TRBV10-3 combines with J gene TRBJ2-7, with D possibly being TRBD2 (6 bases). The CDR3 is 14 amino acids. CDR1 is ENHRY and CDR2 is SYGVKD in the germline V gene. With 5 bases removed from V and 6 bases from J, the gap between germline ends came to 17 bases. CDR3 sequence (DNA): TGTGCCATCAGTAGGGACTCCCGAGGGTCCGAGCAGTACTTC. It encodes CAISRDSRGSEQYF.

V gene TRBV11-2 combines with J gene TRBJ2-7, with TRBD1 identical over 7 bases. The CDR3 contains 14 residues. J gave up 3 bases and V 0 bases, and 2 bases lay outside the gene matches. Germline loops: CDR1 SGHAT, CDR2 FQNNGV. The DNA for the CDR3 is TGTGCCAGCAGCTTAGATGCAGGGGGCTACGAGCAGTACTTC. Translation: CASSLDAGGYEQYF.

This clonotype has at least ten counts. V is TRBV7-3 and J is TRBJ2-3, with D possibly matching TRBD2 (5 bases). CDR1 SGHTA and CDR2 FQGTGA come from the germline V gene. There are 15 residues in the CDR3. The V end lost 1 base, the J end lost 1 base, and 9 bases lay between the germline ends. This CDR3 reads CASSLNPSRTDTQYF. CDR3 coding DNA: TGTGCCAGCAGCTTAAATCCTAGCCGCACAGATACGCAGTATTTT. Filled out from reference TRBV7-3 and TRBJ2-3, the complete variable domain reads GAGVSQTPSNKVTEKGKYVELRCDPISGHTALYWYRQSLGQGPEFLIYFQGTGAADDSGLPNDRFFAVRPEGSVSTLKIQRTERGDSAVYLCASSLNPSRTDTQYFGPGTRLTVL.

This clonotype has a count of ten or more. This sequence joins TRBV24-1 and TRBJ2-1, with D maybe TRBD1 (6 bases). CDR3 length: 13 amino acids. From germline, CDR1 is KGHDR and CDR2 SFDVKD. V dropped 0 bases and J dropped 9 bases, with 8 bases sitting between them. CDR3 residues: CATSDLGGSEQFF. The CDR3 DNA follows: TGTGCCACCAGTGATTTGGGGGGCAGTGAGCAGTTCTTC.

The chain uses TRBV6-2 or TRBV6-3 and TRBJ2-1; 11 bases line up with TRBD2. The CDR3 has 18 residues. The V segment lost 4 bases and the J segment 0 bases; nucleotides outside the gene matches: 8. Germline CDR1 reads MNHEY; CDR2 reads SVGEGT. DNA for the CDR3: TGTGCCAGCAGTTCTATAGCGGGAGGGCCGTCCTCCTACAATGAGCAGTTCTTC. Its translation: CASSSIAGGPSSYNEQFF.

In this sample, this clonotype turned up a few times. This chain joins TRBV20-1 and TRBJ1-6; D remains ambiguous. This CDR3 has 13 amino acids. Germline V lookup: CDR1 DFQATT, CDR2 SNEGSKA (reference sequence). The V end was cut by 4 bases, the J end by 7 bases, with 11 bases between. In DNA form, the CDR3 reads TGCAGTGCTAAGGCCTCCCTGAATTCACCCCTCCACTTT. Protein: CSAKASLNSPLHF.

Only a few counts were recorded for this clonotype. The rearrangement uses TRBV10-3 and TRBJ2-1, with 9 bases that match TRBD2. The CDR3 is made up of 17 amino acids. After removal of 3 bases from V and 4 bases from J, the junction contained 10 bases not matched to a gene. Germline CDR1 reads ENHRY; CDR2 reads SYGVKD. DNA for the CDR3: TGTGCCATCAGTGATCGTAGCGGGGGTGGTTTTTACAATGAGCAGTTCTTC. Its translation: CAISDRSGGGFYNEQFF.